The clone carrying this TCR beta chain turned up a few times. The V and J ends lost 10 bases and 2 bases respectively, with 9 bases between them. Germline CDR1 reads SGHTA; CDR2 reads FQGNSA. This CDR3 comprises 13 residues. This entry comes from a study of control samples from healthy donors and cancer patients. Produced via immunoSEQ multiplex PCR; TCRdb's table is partial and in-frame only. The sample records 150,000 or so clones, around 95% being singletons. The chain couples TRBV7-2 to TRBJ1-6; maybe TRBD1 (6 bases). The sequence was obtained from a man aged 35-49 years in good health. Sequencing was performed on blood. CDR3 DNA sequence: TGTGCCACCAGGACAGCCTATAATTCACCCCTCCACTTT. Translation gives CATRTAYNSPLHF.